This T cell receptor beta chain was observed in a study of early T cells in non-severe SARS-CoV-2 infection. Study-wide background: Investigators sequenced bulk RNA drawn from unsorted whole blood, and chains remained unpaired.

Germline V gene lookup returns CDR1 LNHNV and CDR2 YYDKDF (reference sequence). The CDR3 has 16 amino acids. Researchers attached unique molecular identifiers to individual cDNA molecules. TCRdb processed the 5' RACE reads anew with MiXCR; each CDR3 protein has one entry. The table has 20,000 or so distinct CDR3 sequences, about 4.3% seen once; the top ten hold about 5.8%. This clonotype has a handful of counts. Its antigen remains unknown. A clone one base away is much larger, so this may be a read error. The study's findings and limits: In VDJdb matching, anti-spike CD8 responses were favored while private and CD4 specificities went missing.

The sequence was collected from an adult who was a healthcare worker with PCR-confirmed SARS-CoV-2 infection or an uninfected control (not recorded which). Sample: whole blood. The chain uses TRBV15 and TRBJ2-3; TRBD1 matches 8 bases. The CDR3 loop reads CVTSRDPGQGTDTQYF. CDR3 bases: TGTGTCACCAGCAGAGATCCGGGACAGGGCACAGATACGCAGTATTTT.